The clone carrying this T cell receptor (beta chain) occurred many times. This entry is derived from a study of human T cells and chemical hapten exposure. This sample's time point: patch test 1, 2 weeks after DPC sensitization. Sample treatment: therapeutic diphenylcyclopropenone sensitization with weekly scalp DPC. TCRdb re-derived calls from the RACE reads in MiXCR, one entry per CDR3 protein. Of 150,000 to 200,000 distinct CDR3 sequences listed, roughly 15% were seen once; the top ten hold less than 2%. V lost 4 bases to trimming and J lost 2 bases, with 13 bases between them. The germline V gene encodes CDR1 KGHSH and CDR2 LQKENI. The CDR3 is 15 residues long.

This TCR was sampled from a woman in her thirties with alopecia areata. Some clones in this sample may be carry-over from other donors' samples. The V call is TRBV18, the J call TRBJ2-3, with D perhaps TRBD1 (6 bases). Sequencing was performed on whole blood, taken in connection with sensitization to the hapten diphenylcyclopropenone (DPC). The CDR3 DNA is TGTGCCAGCTCACTCCAGACAGGACTCACAGATACGCAGTATTTT. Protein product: CASSLQTGLTDTQYF.